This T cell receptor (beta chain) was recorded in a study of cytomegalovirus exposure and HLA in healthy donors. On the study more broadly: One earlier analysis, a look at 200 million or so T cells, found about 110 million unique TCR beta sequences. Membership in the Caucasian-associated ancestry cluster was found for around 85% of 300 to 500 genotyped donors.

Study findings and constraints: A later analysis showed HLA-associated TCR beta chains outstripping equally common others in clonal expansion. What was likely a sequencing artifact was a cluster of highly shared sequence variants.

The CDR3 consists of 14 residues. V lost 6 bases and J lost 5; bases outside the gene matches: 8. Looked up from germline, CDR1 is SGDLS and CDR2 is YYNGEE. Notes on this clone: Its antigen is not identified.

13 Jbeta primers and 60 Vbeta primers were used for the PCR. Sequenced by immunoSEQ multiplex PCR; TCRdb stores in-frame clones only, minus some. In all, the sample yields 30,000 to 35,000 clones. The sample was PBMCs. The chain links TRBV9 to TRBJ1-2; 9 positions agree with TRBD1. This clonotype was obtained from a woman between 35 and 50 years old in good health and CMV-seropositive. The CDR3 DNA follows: TGTGCCAGCACCTTGGCGGACAGGGGTTATGGCTACACCTTC. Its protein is CASTLADRGYGYTF.